The rows below give T cell receptor beta chains drawn from one sample of a study of blood T cell repertoires in COVID-19. TCRdb keeps only in-frame clones here, not all; method: immunoSEQ multiplex PCR. The top ten hold roughly 4.5% of the sample, which has about 50,000 clones, roughly 92% seen once. The sample taken for sequencing was peripheral blood. These TCRs come from a man in his forties or fifties with active COVID-19. The conserved cysteine and the conserved F or W are not part of the CDR3 here. The D gene is left open where the match is weak. Clone size is shown for a subset of rows, as once, few, many or a class of expanded clone.

TRBV7-9	.	.	TRBJ2-2	ASSRDSGELF
TRBV2	.	TRBD1	TRBJ2-7	ASSYTGGAGY
TRBV28	.	.	TRBJ2-5	ASGRAREDDETQY
TRBV4-3	.	TRBD2	TRBJ2-1	ASSHGLAGGYNEQF
TRBV10-2	few	.	TRBJ2-2	ASRTPRTRSNTGELF
TRBV18	.	TRBD1	TRBJ1-4	ASSPSLRDRVGEKLF
TRBV27	.	TRBD1	TRBJ1-2	ASSSGQGGYGYT
TRBV2	.	TRBD2	TRBJ2-7	ASRERTLAGGGNEQY
TRBV19	.	TRBD2	TRBJ2-2	ASSDISGSNTGELF
TRBV6-2/TRBV6-3	.	TRBD2	TRBJ2-7	ASSYSAGTSLDEQY
TRBV28	.	TRBD1	TRBJ2-1	ASSAWDRDNEQF
TRBV28	once	TRBD2	TRBJ2-1	ASSFVGLAGGPGYNEQF
TRBV11-3	.	TRBD1	TRBJ2-5	ASSFSTGIRKETQY
TRBV28	.	.	TRBJ1-5	ASSLLSGYSNQPQH
TRBV21-1	.	.	TRBJ1-5	ASSKGRERYHNQPQH
TRBV19	.	TRBD2	TRBJ2-7	ASRTREASYEQY
TRBV5-5	.	TRBD1	TRBJ2-7	ASSKFGTGAYEQY
TRBV7-8	.	.	TRBJ1-1	ASSPGRVMMTEAF
TRBV2	.	TRBD1	TRBJ2-5	ASSPKGKIWGTGPGETQY
TRBV2	.	.	TRBJ2-7	ASTRDTLASYEQY
TRBV5-1	once	TRBD2	TRBJ2-3	ASSLVAGVRDTQY
TRBV13	.	.	TRBJ2-7	ASSLRRGSYEQY
TRBV7-6	once	TRBD2	TRBJ2-2	ASSLRGLAGGPKELF
TRBV7-2	.	.	TRBJ1-4	ASSLQGVNEKLF
TRBV24-1	.	.	TRBJ2-2	ATRRQDTGELF
TRBV19	.	TRBD1	TRBJ1-5	ASSMGQNQPQH
TRBV2	.	TRBD2	TRBJ2-1	ASSGPAGENEQF
TRBV6-2/TRBV6-3	.	.	TRBJ2-7	ASSYSGAYEQY
TRBV5-4	.	TRBD1	TRBJ1-4	ASSSSQGGGHEKLF
TRBV7-2	.	.	TRBJ1-5	ASSSSPGRPQH
TRBV30	few	TRBD1	TRBJ1-6	AWSVVTGGFSPLH
TRBV15	.	.	TRBJ1-1	ATSRVQDTEAF
TRBV28	.	.	TRBJ1-5	ASSSHPGPQH
TRBV9	.	TRBD1	TRBJ1-4	ASSVETGGNEKLF
TRBV4-2	.	.	TRBJ2-5	ASSQFPKETQY
TRBV7-8	.	.	TRBJ2-7	ASSLGPSYEQY
TRBV28	.	.	TRBJ2-2	ASNTLWAGMNTGELF
TRBV12-5	.	TRBD1	TRBJ1-6	ASGLGQGANSPLH
TRBV5-6	.	TRBD2	TRBJ2-5	ASSPGVTSVGETQY
TRBV3-1/TRBV3-2	.	TRBD2	TRBJ2-7	ASSQTAGESYEQY
TRBV6-4	once	.	TRBJ2-3	ASSPLYGLQGTQY
TRBV11-2	.	TRBD2	TRBJ2-3	ASSLVGLAGGPRDTQY
TRBV7-9	.	.	TRBJ1-1	ASSLRRGDPEAF
TRBV27	.	TRBD2	TRBJ2-1	ASSLGTSGNNEQF
TRBV6-5	once	.	TRBJ2-1	ASSPTGYTINEQF
TRBV5-1	.	TRBD2	TRBJ2-2	ASSLGTSGYGELF
TRBV28	.	.	TRBJ1-5	ASSPLAGAQPQH
TRBV21-1	.	.	TRBJ2-6	AVSTGANVLT